These T cell receptor beta chains were read from a single sample in a study of tumor-infiltrating lymphocytes in primary liver carcinoma. TCRdb re-called the multiplex PCR reads through MiXCR, storing one row per CDR3 protein. The data show 95,000 to 150,000 distinct CDR3 sequences, around 64% seen once. The sample was liver tumor tissue from sampling region 3. The receptors shown here come from a woman aged 60-75 years with primary liver carcinoma and hepatitis B virus infection. Each CDR3 is given with its conserved first and last residue. D genes are given only for firm matches. Clone size appears in some rows only: once, few, many, or a class for an expanded clone.

clone_size | j_call | v_call | d_call | cdr3_aa
NA | TRBJ1-1 | TRBV12-3/TRBV12-4 | NA | CASSLTRQPDLTGAFF
NA | TRBJ2-1 | TRBV11-2 | NA | CAGSPLVRNERFF
NA | TRBJ1-1 | TRBV2 | NA | CGNSEASKNTEAFF
NA | TRBJ1-1 | TRBV12-3/TRBV12-4 | NA | CASSDRRRTLNEAFF
NA | TRBJ1-3 | TRBV11-2 | NA | CGSNKMAGVSGNTIYF
NA | TRBJ2-7 | TRBV2 | TRBD2 | CASRRSGGSYEQYF
NA | TRBJ2-7 | TRBV4-1 | TRBD2 | CACSHVTSGRAWQYF
few | TRBJ2-3 | TRBV5-4 | TRBD2 | CASSLAGTSGSRPSDTQYF
NA | TRBJ2-1 | TRBV19 | TRBD2 | CASSIVGTSHNEQFF
NA | TRBJ1-2 | TRBV11-2 | TRBD1 | CARRLAGGYGYTF
NA | TRBJ2-5 | TRBV11-3 | NA | CASSLRKGVSGTHYF
many | TRBJ2-2 | TRBV6-5 | TRBD2 | CASRFGLAGSAGELFF
NA | TRBJ1-5 | TRBV28 | NA | CTSSLWGGNQPQHF
many | TRBJ2-5 | TRBV10-2 | NA | CASSEIQETQYF
few | TRBJ2-2 | TRBV6-6 | NA | CANSYLRRNTGELFF
NA | TRBJ2-3 | TRBV11-2 | NA | CASSRGSESLSDTQYF
NA | TRBJ1-2 | TRBV30 | NA | CAWSVARVHGYTF
many | TRBJ2-2 | TRBV28 | TRBD2 | CASTQAGVGDTGELFF
many | TRBJ2-1 | TRBV11-1 | NA | CASSLAARRSYNEQFF
NA | TRBJ1-6 | TRBV4-1 | TRBD1 | CASSQDASGTGSSPLHF
NA | TRBJ2-3 | TRBV11-2 | TRBD2 | CVSSLWGLTYTSDTQCF
NA | TRBJ2-5 | TRBV5-1 | NA | CASWTAETQYF
many | TRBJ2-5 | TRBV29-1 | TRBD2 | CSAFSGRQETQYF
many | TRBJ2-2 | TRBV5-6 | NA | CASRLKGTGELFF
NA | TRBJ1-6 | TRBV7-8 | NA | CASSVRKGPSSPLHF
NA | TRBJ1-6 | TRBV28 | NA | CASVAGGASSYNSPLHF
NA | TRBJ2-1 | TRBV7-8 | NA | CASSLRGKENNDQFF
NA | TRBJ2-4 | TRBV5-4 | NA | CASSYAGDNKNIQHF
many | TRBJ2-3 | TRBV24-1 | TRBD2 | CATSDRLAGAEDTQYF
NA | TRBJ2-3 | TRBV11-2 | NA | CASSPRSADTQYF
NA | TRBJ1-5 | TRBV28 | NA | CACSFGVGNQPQHF
once | TRBJ1-1 | TRBV5-4 | NA | CASGAHLGESTEALF
NA | TRBJ2-3 | TRBV7-9 | TRBD2 | CASSAGTSGHYF
once | TRBJ2-1 | TRBV20-1 | TRBD2 | CSARVAGGSSSYNEQFF
NA | TRBJ2-7 | TRBV11-1 | NA | CDSGGKKATYEQYF
once | TRBJ2-7 | TRBV12-3/TRBV12-4 | NA | CASRFGGVHEQYF
once | TRBJ2-1 | TRBV5-4 | TRBD2 | CAGSLSTIAGGKGNEQFF
NA | TRBJ2-2 | TRBV11-3 | TRBD1 | CASNLQGDEVLFF
NA | TRBJ2-7 | TRBV6-1 | TRBD1 | CASRNRQGSYEQYF
NA | TRBJ2-3 | TRBV12-5 | NA | CASGLVGPGQNMQYF
many | TRBJ2-6 | TRBV6-5 | NA | CASSYASDGANVLTF
NA | TRBJ1-5 | TRBV10-3 | NA | CAISDGIGPNQPQHF
NA | TRBJ2-5 | TRBV11-1 | NA | CASSSSGTDRETQYF
NA | TRBJ2-2 | TRBV11-2 | NA | CASSDGRNTNTGDLSF
many | TRBJ1-6 | TRBV6-1 | NA | CASSEALGVGNSPLHF
NA | TRBJ1-4 | TRBV11-2 | NA | CASSPRPATNGKLFF
NA | TRBJ2-7 | TRBV5-1 | TRBD1 | CASRHTGTGLEEQYF
NA | TRBJ1-5 | TRBV6-1 | TRBD1 | CASSVQGGSNQPQHF
NA | TRBJ2-1 | TRBV29-1 | TRBD2 | CSVEEGSGRAYIEQFF
NA | TRBJ2-3 | TRBV29-1 | TRBD2 | CALSLRGTDTQYF
NA | TRBJ1-3 | TRBV20-1 | NA | CSARDPREHGNTIYF
NA | TRBJ2-3 | TRBV5-1 | TRBD1 | CASSDRAIDTQYF
NA | TRBJ1-1 | TRBV4-1 | NA | CTSSHARETEAFF
NA | TRBJ2-1 | TRBV6-1 | TRBD1 | CAGSGRDSKSSYKEQFF